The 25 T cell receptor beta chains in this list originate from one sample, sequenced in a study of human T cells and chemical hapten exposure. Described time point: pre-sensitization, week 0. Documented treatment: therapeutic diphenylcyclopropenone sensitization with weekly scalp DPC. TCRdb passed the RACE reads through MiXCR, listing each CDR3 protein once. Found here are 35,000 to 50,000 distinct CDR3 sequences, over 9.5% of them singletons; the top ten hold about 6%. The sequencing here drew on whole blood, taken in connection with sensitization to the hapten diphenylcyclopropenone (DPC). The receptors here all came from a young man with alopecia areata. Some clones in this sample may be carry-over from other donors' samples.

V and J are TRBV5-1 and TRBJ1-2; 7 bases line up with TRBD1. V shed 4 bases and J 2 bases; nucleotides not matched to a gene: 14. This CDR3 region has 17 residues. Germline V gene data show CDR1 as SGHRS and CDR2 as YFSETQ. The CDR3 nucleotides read TGCGCCAGCAGCGGGGGCCGGGACAGCCTCTCGAACTATGGCTACACCTTC. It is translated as CASSGGRDSLSNYGYTF.

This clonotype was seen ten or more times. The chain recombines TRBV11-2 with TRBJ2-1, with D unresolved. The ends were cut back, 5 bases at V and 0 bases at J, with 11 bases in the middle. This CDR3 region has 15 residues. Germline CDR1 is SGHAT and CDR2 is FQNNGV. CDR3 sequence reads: CASSLQKSSYNEQFF. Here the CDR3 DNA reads TGTGCCAGCAGCCTACAGAAGAGCTCCTACAATGAGCAGTTCTTC.

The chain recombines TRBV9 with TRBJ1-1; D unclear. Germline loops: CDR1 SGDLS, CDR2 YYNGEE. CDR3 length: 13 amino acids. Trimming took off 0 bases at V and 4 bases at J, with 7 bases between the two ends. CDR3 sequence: CASSVVEGTEAFF. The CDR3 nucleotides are TGTGCCAGCAGCGTAGTTGAGGGCACTGAAGCTTTCTTT.

In DNA form, the CDR3 reads TGTGCCAGCAGTTCACCCGCTCCCCCTTACAATGAGCAGTTCTTC. Amino acids: CASSSPAPPYNEQFF. The rearrangement links TRBV28 to TRBJ2-1, with D uncertain. The CDR3 sequence is 15 residues long. Trimming shortened V by 4 bases and J by 4 bases, and 14 bases separated the two germline ends. The germline gives CDR1 MDHEN, CDR2 SYDVKM. The whole variable domain, filled in from reference TRBV28 and TRBJ2-1, reads DVKVTQSSRYLVKRTGEKVFLECVQDMDHENMFWYRQDPGLGLRLIYFSYDVKMKEKGDIPEGYSVSREKKERFSLILESASTNQTSMYLCASSSPAPPYNEQFFGPGTRLTVL.

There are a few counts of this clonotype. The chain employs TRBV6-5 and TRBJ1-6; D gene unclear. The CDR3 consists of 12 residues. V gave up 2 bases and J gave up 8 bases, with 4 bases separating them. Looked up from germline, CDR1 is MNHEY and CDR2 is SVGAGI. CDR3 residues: CASSYLHSPLHF. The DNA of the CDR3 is TGTGCCAGCAGTTACCTCCATTCACCCCTCCACTTT.

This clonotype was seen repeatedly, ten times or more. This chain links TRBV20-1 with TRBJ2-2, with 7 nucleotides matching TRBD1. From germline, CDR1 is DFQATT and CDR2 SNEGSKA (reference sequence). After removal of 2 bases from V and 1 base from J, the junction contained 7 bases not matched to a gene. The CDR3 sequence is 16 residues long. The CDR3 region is CSARPEPGGNTGELFF. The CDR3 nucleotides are TGCAGTGCTAGACCCGAGCCAGGGGGGAACACCGGGGAGCTGTTTTTT.

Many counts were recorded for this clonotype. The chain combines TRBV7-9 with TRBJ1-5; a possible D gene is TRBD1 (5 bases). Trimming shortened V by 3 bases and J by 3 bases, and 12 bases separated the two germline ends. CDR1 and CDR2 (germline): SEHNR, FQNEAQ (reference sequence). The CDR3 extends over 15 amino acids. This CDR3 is CASSLDGGPNQPQHF. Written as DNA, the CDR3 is TGTGCCAGCAGCTTGGACGGGGGTCCCAATCAGCCCCAGCATTTT.

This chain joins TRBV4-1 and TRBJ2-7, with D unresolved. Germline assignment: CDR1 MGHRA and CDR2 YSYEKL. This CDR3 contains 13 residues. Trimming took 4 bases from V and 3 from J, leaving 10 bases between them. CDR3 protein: CASSLIPGYEQYF. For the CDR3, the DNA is TGCGCCAGCAGCCTAATTCCCGGCTACGAGCAGTACTTC.

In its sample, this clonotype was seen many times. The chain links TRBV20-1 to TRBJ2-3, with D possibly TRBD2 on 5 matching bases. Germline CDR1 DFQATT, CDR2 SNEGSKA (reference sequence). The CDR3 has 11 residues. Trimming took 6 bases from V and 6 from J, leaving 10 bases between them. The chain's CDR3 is CSARTRDTQYF. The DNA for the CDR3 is TGCAGTGCCAGGACTCGGGATACGCAGTATTTT.

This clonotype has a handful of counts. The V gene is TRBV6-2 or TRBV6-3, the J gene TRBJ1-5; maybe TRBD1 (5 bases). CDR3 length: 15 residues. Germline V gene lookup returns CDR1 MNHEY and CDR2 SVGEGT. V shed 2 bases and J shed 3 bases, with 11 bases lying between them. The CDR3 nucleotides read TGTGCCAGCAGTTACCTAACAGGTCCCAATCAGCCCCAGCATTTT. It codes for CASSYLTGPNQPQHF.

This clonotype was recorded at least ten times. The CDR3 reads CASRLGQGDTGELFF. The DNA for the CDR3 is TGTGCCAGCCGACTCGGACAGGGGGACACCGGGGAGCTGTTTTTT. V gene TRBV7-3 combines with J gene TRBJ2-2; 10 bases match TRBD1. This CDR3 has 15 residues. Trimming removed 8 bases from V and 3 bases from J; junction bases left unmatched: 6. Germline V CDR1 and CDR2: SGHTA, FQGTGA.

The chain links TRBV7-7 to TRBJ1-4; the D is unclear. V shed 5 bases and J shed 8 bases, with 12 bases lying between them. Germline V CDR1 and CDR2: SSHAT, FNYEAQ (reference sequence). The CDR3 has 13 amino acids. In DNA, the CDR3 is TGTGCCAGCAGCCGAATCTCGGGAGAAAAACTGTTTTTT. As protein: CASSRISGEKLFF.

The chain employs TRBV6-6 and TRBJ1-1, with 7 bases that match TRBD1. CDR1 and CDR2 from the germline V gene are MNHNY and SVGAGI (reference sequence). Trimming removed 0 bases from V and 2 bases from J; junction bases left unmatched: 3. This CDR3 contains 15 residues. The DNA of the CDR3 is TGTGCCAGCAGTTACTCTACAGGGGTTAACACTGAAGCTTTCTTT. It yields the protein CASSYSTGVNTEAFF.

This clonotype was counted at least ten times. The CDR3 loop is CASRDSPASTDTQYF. DNA for the CDR3: TGTGCCAGTAGGGACAGTCCAGCTAGCACAGATACGCAGTATTTT. This chain links TRBV19 with TRBJ2-3, with D possibly TRBD1 on 6 matching bases. The CDR3 covers 15 residues. Per germline, CDR1 LNHDA and CDR2 SQIVND (reference sequence). Trimming removed 6 bases from V and 0 bases from J, with 13 bases in between. Full variable domain (outside the CDR3, taken from reference TRBV19 and TRBJ2-3): DGGITQSPKYLFRKEGQNVTLSCEQNLNHDAMYWYRQDPGQGLRLIYYSQIVNDFQKGDIAEGYSVSREKKESFPLTVTSAQKNPTAFYLCASRDSPASTDTQYFGPGTRLTVL.

CDR3 residues: CASSLRLLAGVEDTQYF. The CDR3 bases are TGTGCCAGCAGCTTACGGTTACTAGCGGGAGTAGAAGATACGCAGTATTTT. The chain has TRBV7-3 and TRBJ2-3; 11 bases map to TRBD2. Trimming removed 2 bases from V and 5 bases from J; junction bases left unmatched: 9. The germline V gene has CDR1 SGHTA and CDR2 FQGTGA. The CDR3 length is 17 residues.

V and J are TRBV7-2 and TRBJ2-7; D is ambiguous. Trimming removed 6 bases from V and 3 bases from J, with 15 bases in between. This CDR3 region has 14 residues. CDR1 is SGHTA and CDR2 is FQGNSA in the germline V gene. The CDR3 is CASRPNRPHYEQYF. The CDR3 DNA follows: TGTGCCAGCAGACCAAACCGACCACACTACGAGCAGTACTTC.

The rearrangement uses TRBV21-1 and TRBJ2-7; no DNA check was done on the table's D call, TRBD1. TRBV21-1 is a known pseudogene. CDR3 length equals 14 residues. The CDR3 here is CASSKGQSSYEQYV. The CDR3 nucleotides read TGTGCCAGCAGCAAGGGACAGTCCTCCTACGAGCAGTACGTC.

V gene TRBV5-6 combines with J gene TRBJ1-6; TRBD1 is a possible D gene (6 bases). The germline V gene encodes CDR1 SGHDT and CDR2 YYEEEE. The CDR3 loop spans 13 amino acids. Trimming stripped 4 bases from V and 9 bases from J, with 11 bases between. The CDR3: CASSPQGGSPLHF. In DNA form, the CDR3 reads TGTGCCAGCAGCCCACAGGGAGGTTCACCCCTCCACTTT.

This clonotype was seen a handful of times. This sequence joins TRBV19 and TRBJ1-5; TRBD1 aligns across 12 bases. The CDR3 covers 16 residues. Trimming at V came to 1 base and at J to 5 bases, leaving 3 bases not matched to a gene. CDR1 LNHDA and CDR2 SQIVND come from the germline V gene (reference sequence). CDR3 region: CASSIGRDRGHQPQHF. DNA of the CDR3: TGTGCCAGTAGTATAGGGAGGGACAGGGGGCATCAGCCCCAGCATTTT.

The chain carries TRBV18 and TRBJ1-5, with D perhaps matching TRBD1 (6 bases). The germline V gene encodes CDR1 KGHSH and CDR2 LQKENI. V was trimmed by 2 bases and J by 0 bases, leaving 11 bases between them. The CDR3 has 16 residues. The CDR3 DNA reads TGTGCCAGCTCACCATCGGGGGCTATTAGCAATCAGCCCCAGCATTTT. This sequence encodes CASSPSGAISNQPQHF.

CDR3 sequence: CASTRTSGSSKEQFF. For the CDR3, the DNA is TGTGCCAGCACACGGACTAGCGGGAGTTCAAAAGAGCAGTTCTTC. The chain recombines TRBV6-6 with TRBJ2-1, with TRBD2 matching 13 bases. The V gene end was trimmed by 7 bases and the J gene end by 10 bases; junction bases not matched to a gene: 10. Per germline, CDR1 MNHNY and CDR2 SVGAGI (reference sequence). This CDR3 has 15 residues.

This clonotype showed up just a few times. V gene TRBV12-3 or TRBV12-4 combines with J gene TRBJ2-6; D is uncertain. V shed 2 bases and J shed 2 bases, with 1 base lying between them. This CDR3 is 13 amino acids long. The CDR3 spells CASSLTGANVLTF. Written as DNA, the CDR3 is TGTGCCAGCAGTTTAACTGGGGCCAACGTCCTGACTTTC.

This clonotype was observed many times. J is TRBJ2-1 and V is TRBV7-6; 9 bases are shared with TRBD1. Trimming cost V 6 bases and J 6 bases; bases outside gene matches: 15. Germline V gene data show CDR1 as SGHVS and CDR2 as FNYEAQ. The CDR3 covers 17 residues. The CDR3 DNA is TGTGCCAGCAGTAGAATCACCGGGACAGGGCCCTCCAATGAGCAGTTCTTC. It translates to CASSRITGTGPSNEQFF.

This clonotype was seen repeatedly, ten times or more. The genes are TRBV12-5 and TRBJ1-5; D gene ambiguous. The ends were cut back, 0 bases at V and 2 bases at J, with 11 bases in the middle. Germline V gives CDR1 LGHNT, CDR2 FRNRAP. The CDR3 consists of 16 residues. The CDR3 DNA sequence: TGTGCTAGTGGTTTGGTCGAGGGTATTGGCAATCAGCCCCAGCATTTT. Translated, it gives CASGLVEGIGNQPQHF.

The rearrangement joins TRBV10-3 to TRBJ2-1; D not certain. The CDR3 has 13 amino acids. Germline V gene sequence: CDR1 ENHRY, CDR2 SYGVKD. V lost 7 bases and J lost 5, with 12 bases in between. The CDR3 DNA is TGTGCCATCACGATCTCCACAGACAATGAGCAGTTCTTC. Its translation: CAITISTDNEQFF.